These 7 T cell receptor beta chains originate from one sample sequenced in a study of OX40 agonist ivuxolimab in advanced cancers. Profiling relied on immunoSEQ multiplex PCR, and the TCRdb table lists in-frame clones only, not all of them. The sample lists tens of thousands of clones, 85% occurring once. The material was CD4+ or CD8+ T cells sorted from blood, obtained in a trial of the OX40 agonist ivuxolimab. These receptors were taken from an adult with an advanced solid tumor such as melanoma, head and neck, liver or kidney cancer.

This clone has only one observation. This chain connects TRBV7-9 to TRBJ2-3; TRBD1 matches at 7 bases. J gave up 7 bases and V 1 base, and 8 bases lay outside the gene matches. The V gene's germline CDR1 is SEHNR and CDR2 FQNEAQ (reference sequence). This CDR3 region has 15 residues. The CDR3 protein is CASSLGQGNLNTQYF. The CDR3, as DNA: TGTGCCAGCAGCTTAGGACAGGGAAATTTGAATACGCAGTATTTT. Complete variable domain (other parts from reference TRBV7-9 and TRBJ2-3): DTGVSQNPRHKITKRGQNVTFRCDPISEHNRLYWYRQTLGQGPEFLTYFQNEAQLEKSRLLSDRFSAERPKGSFSTLEIQRTEQGDSAMYLCASSLGQGNLNTQYFGPGTRLTVL.

The J gene is TRBJ1-1, the V gene TRBV19; 10 bases agree with TRBD1. In germline, CDR1 is LNHDA, CDR2 SQIVND (reference sequence). V lost 2 bases to trimming and J lost 1 base; unmatched junction nucleotides: 10. The CDR3 sequence is 18 residues long. The CDR3 DNA is TGTGCCAGTAGTATATTTGGGACAGGGGACAGACGGAACACTGAAGCTTTCTTT. Translation: CASSIFGTGDRRNTEAFF.

The genes are TRBV6-5 and TRBJ1-1; the D gene is possibly TRBD1 (5 bases). The germline gives CDR1 MNHEY, CDR2 SVGAGI. CDR3 length: 15 residues. V gave up 2 bases and J gave up 3 bases, with 13 bases separating them. The CDR3, as DNA: TGTGCCAGCAGTTACCCAGGGCTTTCTTACACTGAAGCTTTCTTT. As protein: CASSYPGLSYTEAFF.

The chain links TRBV2 to TRBJ1-1; D perhaps matches TRBD1 (6 bases). Trimming took off 2 bases at V and 0 bases at J, with 10 bases between the two ends. This CDR3 region has 15 residues. CDR1 and CDR2 from the germline V gene are SNHLY and FYNNEI. DNA of the CDR3: TGTGCCAGCAGTGAATATAGGGGGGTGAACACTGAAGCTTTCTTT. This codes for CASSEYRGVNTEAFF. The full variable domain, its missing parts supplied by reference TRBV2 and TRBJ1-1, is EPEVTQTPSHQVTQMGQEVILRCVPISNHLYFYWYRQILGQKVEFLVSFYNNEISEKSEIFDDQFSVERPDGSNFTLKIRSTKLEDSAMYFCASSEYRGVNTEAFFGQGTRLTVV.

V and J are TRBV5-5 and TRBJ1-5; D is perhaps TRBD1 (5 bases). The V end lost 0 bases, the J end lost 3 bases, and 19 bases lay between the germline ends. Germline V gene lookup returns CDR1 SGHKS and CDR2 YYEKEE (reference sequence). This CDR3 has 18 amino acids. CDR3 nucleotides: TGTGCCAGCAGCTTGGGTAACGACGGGACGGTCTTCAATCAGCCCCAGCATTTT. This encodes CASSLGNDGTVFNQPQHF.

The gene calls are TRBV4-1 and TRBJ2-6; D is possibly TRBD1 (5 bases). Germline CDR1 is MGHRA and CDR2 is YSYEKL. The CDR3 runs 17 residues. Trimming shortened V by 3 bases and J by 0 bases, and 12 bases separated the two germline ends. CDR3 sequence: CASSQTAGISGANVLTF. The DNA of the CDR3 is TGCGCCAGCAGCCAGACAGCAGGGATCTCTGGGGCCAACGTCCTGACTTTC.

The chain uses TRBV7-9 and TRBJ1-1; D remains unclear. V lost 5 bases and J 4 bases, leaving 14 bases between the germline ends. CDR3 length: 14 residues. Looked up from germline, CDR1 is SEHNR and CDR2 is FQNEAQ (reference sequence). The CDR3 sequence: CASSQDMSGTEAFF. The CDR3 nucleotides are TGTGCCAGCAGCCAAGACATGTCGGGCACTGAAGCTTTCTTT. The whole variable domain, remainder taken from reference TRBV7-9 and TRBJ1-1, is DTGVSQNPRHKITKRGQNVTFRCDPISEHNRLYWYRQTLGQGPEFLTYFQNEAQLEKSRLLSDRFSAERPKGSFSTLEIQRTEQGDSAMYLCASSQDMSGTEAFFGQGTRLTVV.